The 7 T cell receptor beta chains below all came from one sample that was sequenced in a study of shared clonotypes between healthy human individuals. Assay used: immunoSEQ multiplex PCR; TCRdb lists only in-frame clones, some missing. The repertoire has 1.6 million or so clones, around 95% of them found once; the top ten carry over 1%. Sample: naive CD4+ T cells sorted from blood. Subset defined: CD45RA+ positively selected. These receptors originate from a man in his thirties or forties in good health.

The CDR3 nucleotides are TGTGCCAGCAGTTTACCGGCTCGAGGGCGACCGGGACTAGCGTCCTACAATGAGCAGTTCTTC. Translated, it gives CASSLPARGRPGLASYNEQFF. The genes are TRBV27 and TRBJ2-1; 10 bases fit TRBD2. Germline CDR1 is MNHEY and CDR2 is SMNVEV (reference sequence). The length of the CDR3 is 21 residues. J was trimmed by 1 base and V by 2 bases; bases with no gene match: 17.

The rearrangement joins TRBV9 to TRBJ2-7; 7 bases match TRBD1. Looked up from germline, CDR1 is SGDLS and CDR2 is YYNGEE. This CDR3 has 14 residues. V shed 5 bases and J 0 bases; nucleotides not matched to a gene: 5. CDR3 sequence reads: CASSRGQSSYEQYF. CDR3 DNA: TGTGCCAGCAGTCGGGGACAGAGCTCCTACGAGCAGTACTTC. Full variable domain (outside the CDR3, taken from reference TRBV9 and TRBJ2-7): DSGVTQTPKHLITATGQRVTLRCSPRSGDLSVYWYQQSLDQGLQFLIQYYNGEERAKGNILERFSAQQFPDLHSELNLSSLELGDSALYFCASSRGQSSYEQYFGPGTRLTVT.

This chain links TRBV10-1 with TRBJ1-3; no clear D. Trimming stripped 10 bases from V and 0 bases from J, with 19 bases between. The CDR3 has 16 residues. CDR1 and CDR2 (germline): WNHNN, SYGVQD (reference sequence). CDR3 in amino acids: CATQPVVGDSGNTIYF. In DNA, the CDR3 is TGCGCCACCCAACCGGTGGTCGGGGACTCTGGAAACACCATATATTTT.

The chain links TRBV28 to TRBJ2-7; TRBD2 aligns across 8 bases. V lost 3 bases, J lost 5 bases, and 15 bases stayed unmatched. Germline V gene sequence: CDR1 MDHEN, CDR2 SYDVKM. This CDR3 has 17 amino acids. The CDR3 region is CASSFSSGSGGLHEQYF. CDR3 bases: TGTGCCAGCAGTTTCTCCAGCGGGAGCGGAGGCCTCCACGAGCAGTACTTC. Full variable domain (rest looked up from reference TRBV28 and TRBJ2-7): DVKVTQSSRYLVKRTGEKVFLECVQDMDHENMFWYRQDPGLGLRLIYFSYDVKMKEKGDIPEGYSVSREKKERFSLILESASTNQTSMYLCASSFSSGSGGLHEQYFGPGTRLTVT.

The chain is built from TRBV18 and TRBJ1-4; TRBD1 matches 8 bases. With V trimmed by 4 bases and J by 0 bases, 4 bases remained unmatched. This CDR3 has 16 amino acids. From germline, CDR1 is KGHSH and CDR2 LQKENI. The chain's CDR3 is CASSLETGATNEKLFF. CDR3 in DNA: TGTGCCAGCTCACTAGAGACAGGGGCAACTAATGAAAAACTGTTTTTT. Based on the CDR3 plus reference TRBV18 and TRBJ1-4, the full variable domain is NAGVMQNPRHLVRRRGQEARLRCSPMKGHSHVYWYRQLPEEGLKFMVYLQKENIIDESGMPKERFSAEFPKEGPSILRIQQVVRGDSAAYFCASSLETGATNEKLFFGSGTQLSVL.

This chain uses TRBV30 with TRBJ2-7; D is perhaps TRBD1 or TRBD2 (5 bases each). The V and J ends lost 3 bases and 7 bases respectively, with 16 bases between them. CDR3 size: 13 residues. Germline V gene data show CDR1 as GTSNPN and CDR2 as SVGIG (reference sequence). The CDR3 region is CAWRGPWIEEQYF. DNA of the CDR3: TGTGCCTGGAGGGGACCGTGGATTGAGGAGCAGTACTTC.

The chain links TRBV19 to TRBJ2-3; TRBD1 aligns across 9 bases. V gave up 6 bases and J gave up 3 bases; unmatched junction bases: 4. Germline V gene data show CDR1 as LNHDA and CDR2 as SQIVND (reference sequence). The CDR3 runs to 14 residues. CDR3 bases: TGTGCCAGTAGCCGGGACAGGGATACAGATACGCAGTATTTT. Translated: CASSRDRDTDTQYF.